Sequencing of this TCR beta chain was carried out in a study of CD8+ T cells in alopecia areata. Study results and limitations: During tofacitinib treatment, many expanded lesional clones remained in scalp and blood.

Treatment specified: oral pan-JAK inhibitor, 5-10 mg twice daily. The germline V gene encodes CDR1 SGHVS and CDR2 FNYEAQ. This CDR3 region has 15 residues. Trimming took 4 bases from V and 1 from J; bases not matched to a gene: 2. cDNA reverse transcribed from extracted RNA served as the sequencing template. The repertoire was sequenced with immunoSEQ multiplex PCR; TCRdb's copy has only in-frame clones and lacks some. This table holds 150,000 to 200,000 clones, approximately 53% found once. With respect to this clone: Antigen: not known.

This chain connects TRBV7-6 to TRBJ2-2; 8 nucleotides line up with TRBD1. The receptor was isolated from a human donor with alopecia areata. The sequences come from CD8+ T cells sorted from blood, collected at week 24, from a patient treated with tofacitinib. CDR3 region: CASSWDRMNTGELFF. The CDR3 coding sequence is TGTGCCAGCAGCTGGGACAGGATGAACACCGGGGAGCTGTTTTTT.